The rows below give T cell receptor beta chains drawn from one sample of a study of blood T cell repertoires in COVID-19. The table came from immunoSEQ multiplex PCR; TCRdb's copy has only in-frame clones and leaves some out. Of roughly 80,000 clones in the sample, 70% to 80% were seen once. Input material: peripheral blood. These receptors all come from a man between 65 and 85 years old with active or convalescent COVID-19. Each CDR3 is given with its conserved first and last residue. D genes are given only for firm matches. Rows may omit the clone size; those that give it use once, few, many or a size class.

>.|TRBJ1-1|.|TRBV19
CASSLGLNTEAFF
TGTGCCAGTAGTCTGGGCTTGAACACTGAAGCTTTCTTT
>.|TRBJ2-3|.|TRBV29-1
CSVGGVDTQYF
TGCAGCGTTGGGGGGGTAGATACGCAGTATTTT
>.|TRBJ2-2|.|TRBV29-1
CSVEANTGELFF
TGCAGCGTTGAGGCAAACACCGGGGAGCTGTTTTTT
>.|TRBJ1-6|.|TRBV2
CASSDSNSPLHF
TGTGCCAGCAGTGATTCGAATTCACCCCTCCACTTT
>.|TRBJ1-2|TRBD1|TRBV28
CASSLPGQGAYGYTF
TGTGCCAGCAGTTTGCCAGGACAGGGGGCGTATGGCTACACCTTC
>few|TRBJ2-7|.|TRBV10-3
CATETDRNEQYF
TGTGCCACGGAGACAGACCGGAACGAGCAGTACTTC
>.|TRBJ2-3|TRBD1|TRBV5-1
CASSRTGGADTQYF
TGCGCCAGCAGCCGAACAGGGGGCGCAGATACGCAGTATTTT
>.|TRBJ2-6|.|TRBV5-6
CASSWDISGANVLTF
TGTGCCAGCAGCTGGGACATCTCTGGGGCCAACGTCCTGACTTTC
>.|TRBJ1-5|.|TRBV4-2
CASSQDRGGPVSNQPQHF
TGTGCCAGCAGCCAAGATCGAGGGGGTCCAGTGAGCAATCAGCCCCAGCATTTT
>.|TRBJ2-1|.|TRBV7-9
CASSTTNSGDIGEQFF
TGTGCCAGCAGCACTACAAACTCCGGGGACATCGGTGAGCAGTTCTTC
>many|TRBJ1-2|TRBD1|TRBV4-1
CASSQNLAGGYGYTF
TGCGCCAGCAGCCAAAACCTCGCAGGGGGGTATGGCTACACCTTC
>.|TRBJ1-2|TRBD1|TRBV29-1
CSVGVRIAGGGFGGYTF
TGCAGCGTTGGTGTCCGGATAGCAGGGGGTGGATTCGGTGGCTACACCTTC
>.|TRBJ2-7|TRBD2|TRBV6-5
CASRIAGGLYEQYF
TGTGCCAGCAGAATAGCGGGGGGCCTCTACGAGCAGTACTTC
>few|TRBJ2-3|.|TRBV9
CASSVNHRADTQYF
TGTGCCAGCAGCGTAAACCACAGGGCGGATACGCAGTATTTT
>.|TRBJ1-6|TRBD1|TRBV2
CASSAGGSNSPLHF
TGTGCCAGCAGTGCAGGGGGGTCGAATTCACCCCTCCACTTT
>once|TRBJ1-1|.|TRBV4-1
CASSLSSGYGTEAFF
TGCGCCAGCAGCTTATCTTCAGGGTATGGCACTGAAGCTTTCTTT
>.|TRBJ2-5|TRBD2|TRBV18
CASSLAGGSQETQYF
TGTGCCAGCTCGCTAGCGGGGGGGTCACAAGAGACCCAGTACTTC
>.|TRBJ2-1|.|TRBV5-1
CASSLAQGSYNEQFF
TGCGCCAGCAGCTTGGCCCAGGGGTCCTACAATGAGCAGTTCTTC
>.|TRBJ2-3|TRBD2|TRBV5-4
CASSEAGGPAYTQYF
TGTGCCAGCAGCGAAGCGGGGGGCCCGGCCTATACGCAGTATTTT
>.|TRBJ2-3|.|TRBV5-6
CASSKDTADTQYF
TGTGCCAGCAGCAAAGACACGGCAGATACGCAGTATTTT
>.|TRBJ1-1|TRBD1|TRBV10-1
CASSSGTGVTDTEAFF
TGCGCCAGCAGTTCCGGGACAGGGGTTACGGACACTGAAGCTTTCTTT
>.|TRBJ2-2|TRBD1|TRBV7-2
CRWTGDYTGELFF
TGTAGATGGACAGGGGATTACACCGGGGAGCTGTTTTTT
>.|TRBJ2-5|TRBD1|TRBV3-1/TRBV3-2
CASSQETGKAETQYF
TGTGCCAGCAGCCAAGAGACAGGGAAGGCAGAGACCCAGTACTTC
>.|TRBJ2-1|TRBD2|TRBV5-1
CASTHRGSYNEQFF
TGCGCCAGCACCCATCGCGGGAGCTACAATGAGCAGTTCTTC
>.|TRBJ1-3|.|TRBV2
CASSGRYSGNTIYF
TGTGCCAGCAGTGGGAGATACTCTGGAAACACCATATATTTT
>.|TRBJ1-6|TRBD1|TRBV10-1
CASSTGTVNSPLHF
TGCGCCAGCAGCACCGGGACAGTAAATTCACCCCTCCACTTT
>.|TRBJ2-7|TRBD1|TRBV5-5
CASSFQERQGLHYEQYF
TGTGCCAGCAGCTTCCAGGAGCGACAGGGGTTGCACTACGAGCAGTACTTC
>.|TRBJ2-7|TRBD2|TRBV6-5
CASKSGGAYEQYF
TGTGCCAGTAAAAGCGGGGGGGCCTACGAGCAGTACTTC
>.|TRBJ2-3|.|TRBV4-2
CASSPSTLRGGTDTQYF
.
>.|TRBJ2-5|.|TRBV3-1/TRBV3-2
CASSQDLYGGGETQYF
TGTGCCAGCAGCCAAGACCTGTACGGGGGAGGAGAGACCCAGTACTTC
>few|TRBJ1-2|TRBD1|TRBV2
CASSGTGANGYTF
TGTGCCAGCAGCGGGACAGGGGCGAATGGCTACACCTTC
>.|TRBJ1-5|.|TRBV19
CASRGQGDQPQHF
TGTGCCAGTAGGGGGCAAGGGGATCAGCCCCAGCATTTT
>.|TRBJ2-6|.|TRBV4-1
CASSQDRGSGANVLTF
TGCGCCAGCAGCCAAGATCGAGGGTCTGGGGCCAACGTCCTGACTTTC
>.|TRBJ2-5|.|TRBV5-1
CASSGALRSTETQYF
TGCGCCAGCTCTGGAGCCTTGAGATCGACAGAGACCCAGTACTTC
>.|TRBJ2-1|.|TRBV27
CASSLSRVASSYNEQFF
TGTGCCAGCAGTTTATCACGGGTCGCCAGCTCCTACAATGAGCAGTTCTTC
>.|TRBJ1-1|.|TRBV19
CASSSGADSNTEAFF
TGTGCCAGTAGTTCCGGAGCGGACAGTAACACTGAAGCTTTCTTT
>few|TRBJ2-2|.|TRBV18
CASSYLNAGELFF
TGTGCCAGCTCCTACCTTAACGCCGGGGAGCTGTTTTTT
>.|TRBJ1-2|.|TRBV10-3
CAIKVGGVEATF
TGTGCCATCAAAGTAGGAGGGGTGGAGGCCACCTTC
>few|TRBJ2-7|.|TRBV15
CATSRGESLPREQYF
TGTGCCACCAGCAGAGGAGAGTCTCTCCCCCGCGAGCAGTACTTC
>few|TRBJ2-7|.|TRBV3-1/TRBV3-2
CASSQGPSPVEQYF
TGTGCCAGCAGCCAAGGCCCGTCCCCAGTCGAGCAGTACTTC
>.|TRBJ1-6|TRBD1|TRBV30
CAWAEGQGYSPLHF
TGTGCCTGGGCTGAGGGACAGGGATACTCACCCCTCCACTTT
>once|TRBJ2-7|.|TRBV6-5
CASPAQGSYEQYF
TGTGCCAGCCCTGCGCAGGGCTCCTACGAGCAGTACTTC
>few|TRBJ2-2|.|TRBV7-9
CASSPNTGELFF
TGTGCCAGCAGCCCAAACACCGGGGAGCTGTTTTTT
>.|TRBJ2-7|TRBD2|TRBV9
CASSVTSGPSAYEQYF
TGTGCCAGCAGCGTAACTAGCGGACCAAGCGCCTACGAGCAGTACTTC
>.|TRBJ2-3|.|TRBV11-2
CASSLDRAGTDTQYF
TGTGCCAGCAGCTTAGACCGTGCGGGCACAGATACGCAGTATTTT
>.|TRBJ2-6|TRBD1|TRBV6-4
CASSRDSGSGANVLTF
TGTGCCAGCAGCCGGGACAGTGGCTCTGGGGCCAACGTCCTGACTTTC
>.|TRBJ2-2|.|TRBV2
CASKEGAPGELFF
TGTGCCAGCAAGGAGGGGGCCCCCGGGGAGCTGTTTTTT